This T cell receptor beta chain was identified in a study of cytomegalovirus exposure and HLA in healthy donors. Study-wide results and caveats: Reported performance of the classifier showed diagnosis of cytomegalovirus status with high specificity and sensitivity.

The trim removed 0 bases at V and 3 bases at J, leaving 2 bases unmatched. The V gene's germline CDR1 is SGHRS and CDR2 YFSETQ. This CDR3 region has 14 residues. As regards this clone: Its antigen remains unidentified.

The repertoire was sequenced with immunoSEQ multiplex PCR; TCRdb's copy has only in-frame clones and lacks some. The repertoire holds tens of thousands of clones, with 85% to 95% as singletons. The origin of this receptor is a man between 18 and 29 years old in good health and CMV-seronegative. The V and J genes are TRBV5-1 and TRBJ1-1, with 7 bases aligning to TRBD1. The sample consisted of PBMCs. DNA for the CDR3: TGCGCCAGCAGCTTGGTAACAGGGGACACTGAAGCTTTCTTT. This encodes CASSLVTGDTEAFF.